This T cell receptor (beta chain) was observed in a study of read filtering for tumor transcriptome and immune sequencing. Molecular barcoded adaptors covering alpha/delta and beta/gamma chains were used on around 400 ng RNA. MiXCR, applied by TCRdb to the reads, yields one record per CDR3 protein. The sample lists about 37,000 distinct CDR3 sequences; around 11% were seen once. The CDR3 sequence is 15 residues long. CDR1 and CDR2 from the germline V gene are SGHNT and YYREEE (reference sequence). Unmatched junction bases numbered 2, after V lost 2 bases and J lost 1 base. This clonotype was counted many times.

Material for sequencing was a population of CD138-negative cells sorted from bone marrow. This sequence originates from a donor at least 40 years old with multiple myeloma. The V and J genes are TRBV5-4 and TRBJ2-3; 9 nucleotides match TRBD2. The CDR3 here is CASSFLAGGTDTQYF. CDR3 nucleotides: TGTGCCAGCAGCTTCTTAGCGGGGGGCACAGATACGCAGTATTTT.